The 6 T cell receptor beta chains below all came from one sample that was sequenced in a study of cytomegalovirus exposure and HLA in healthy donors. With 60 Vbeta and 13 Jbeta primers, the PCR was carried out. Generated by immunoSEQ multiplex PCR, the TCRdb table keeps only in-frame clones and is missing some. The sample has approximately 150,000 clones, roughly four fifths seen once. Sequences were obtained from PBMCs. The receptors were gathered from a woman aged 55-69 years in good health and CMV-seropositive.

The rearrangement uses TRBV28 and TRBJ1-1, with TRBD1 matching 11 bases. The CDR3 consists of 14 residues. Germline trimming cut 5 bases from V and 4 bases from J; bases unmatched to any gene: 3. In germline, CDR1 is MDHEN, CDR2 SYDVKM. In nucleotides, the CDR3 is TGTGCCAGCAGTCGGGACAGGGGGATCACTGAAGCTTTCTTT. It specifies CASSRDRGITEAFF.

The chain employs TRBV7-9 and TRBJ2-7, with 10 bases fitting TRBD1. This CDR3 comprises 19 residues. After removal of 5 bases from V and 7 bases from J, the junction contained 23 bases not matched to a gene. The germline CDR1 and CDR2 sequences are SEHNR and FQNEAQ (reference sequence). The CDR3 protein is CASSPRRISSGQGLREQYF. The DNA of the CDR3 is TGTGCCAGCAGCCCTAGGCGCATTTCTTCGGGACAGGGGCTTCGTGAGCAGTACTTC. Filled out from reference TRBV7-9 and TRBJ2-7, the complete variable domain reads DTGVSQNPRHKITKRGQNVTFRCDPISEHNRLYWYRQTLGQGPEFLTYFQNEAQLEKSRLLSDRFSAERPKGSFSTLEIQRTEQGDSAMYLCASSPRRISSGQGLREQYFGPGTRLTVT.

The chain employs TRBV10-2 and TRBJ1-2; 7 bases line up with TRBD1. The CDR3 spans 12 residues. The V and J ends lost 2 bases and 8 bases, in that order; junction bases with no gene match: 2. CDR1 WSHSY and CDR2 SAAADI come from the germline V gene. This chain's CDR3 is CASSEVGGGYTF. Here the CDR3 DNA reads TGCGCCAGCAGTGAGGTAGGGGGCGGCTACACCTTC.

The DNA of the CDR3 is TGTGCCAGCAGTTACCCGGGGGAGACCCAGTACTTC. It yields the protein CASSYPGETQYF. V and J are TRBV6-6 and TRBJ2-5, with TRBD2 as a possible D gene (5 bases). The CDR3 consists of 12 residues. Trimming took 2 bases from V and 5 from J, leaving 6 bases between them. CDR1 and CDR2 (germline): MNHNY, SVGAGI (reference sequence).

The gene calls are TRBV2 and TRBJ2-3; 7 bases map to TRBD2. CDR3 length: 14 residues. In germline, CDR1 is SNHLY, CDR2 FYNNEI. V trimming: 4 bases; J trimming: 3 bases; junction bases outside the gene matches: 4. The CDR3: CASSGAGVTDTQYF. CDR3 DNA sequence: TGTGCCAGCAGTGGTGCGGGAGTGACAGATACGCAGTATTTT.

The chain carries TRBV7-9 and TRBJ2-2, with a possible D match to TRBD2 (6 bases). Germline V gene lookup returns CDR1 SEHNR and CDR2 FQNEAQ (reference sequence). The CDR3 is made up of 15 amino acids. The V end was cut by 5 bases, the J end by 2 bases, with 12 bases between. The CDR3 loop reads CASSAPGTNTGELFF. CDR3 nucleotide sequence: TGTGCCAGCAGCGCCCCCGGGACTAACACCGGGGAGCTGTTTTTT.